What follows are 32 T cell receptor beta chains derived from one specimen sequenced in a study of blood T cell repertoires in COVID-19. Libraries were prepared by immunoSEQ multiplex PCR; TCRdb keeps only in-frame clonotypes and omits some of them. The sample contains tens of thousands of clones, approximately 78% of which appear only once. Sequencing used peripheral blood. Receptor source: a human donor in a cohort sampled during active COVID-19.

V gene TRBV6-2 or TRBV6-3 combines with J gene TRBJ2-1; D is perhaps TRBD1 (6 bases). The CDR3 has 16 amino acids. The germline V and J ends were trimmed by 2 bases and 7 bases, with 18 bases remaining between them. Germline CDR1 and CDR2: MNHEY and SVGEGT. Written as DNA, the CDR3 is TGTGCCAGCAGTTACGATTCAGGGGCCCGATGGAATGAGCAGTTCTTC. Protein sequence: CASSYDSGARWNEQFF.

The gene calls are TRBV7-9 and TRBJ2-7, with D possibly TRBD1 on 6 matching bases. V lost 1 base to trimming and J lost 3 bases, with 10 bases between them. Germline lookup yields CDR1 SEHNR and CDR2 FQNEAQ (reference sequence). The CDR3 length is 14 residues. This chain's CDR3 is CASSLVGQRYEQYF. The CDR3, as DNA: TGTGCCAGCAGCTTAGTAGGACAGCGCTACGAGCAGTACTTC.

The chain carries TRBV19 and TRBJ2-7; 11 nucleotides line up with TRBD2. CDR1 is LNHDA, CDR2 SQIVND, per germline (reference sequence). The CDR3 spans 14 residues. Trimming cost V 10 bases and J 0 bases; bases outside gene matches: 5. The CDR3 loop reads CATTSGGSSYEQYF. CDR3 nucleotides: TGTGCCACTACTAGCGGGGGAAGCTCCTACGAGCAGTACTTC.

The chain employs TRBV7-2 and TRBJ1-6; TRBD1 aligns across 9 bases. Germline V gene lookup returns CDR1 SGHTA and CDR2 FQGNSA. With V trimmed by 5 bases and J by 9 bases, 11 bases remained unmatched. The CDR3 length is 16 residues. The CDR3 sequence: CASSTDRGVRSSPLHF. The CDR3 nucleotides are TGTGCCAGCAGCACAGACAGGGGGGTTCGGAGTTCACCCCTCCACTTT.

This clone was recorded a few times. V gene TRBV6-5 combines with J gene TRBJ1-1; unclear D gene. Trimming stripped 8 bases from V and 4 bases from J, with 11 bases between. Germline V gene lookup returns CDR1 MNHEY and CDR2 SVGAGI. This CDR3 spans 12 amino acids. Here the CDR3 reads CASLKGATEAFF. CDR3 bases: TGTGCCAGCTTGAAAGGAGCCACTGAAGCTTTCTTT.

This CDR3 reads CASSPPDRGKEKLFF. The CDR3 DNA follows: TGTGCCAGCTCACCACCGGACAGGGGGAAGGAAAAACTGTTTTTT. This chain joins TRBV18 and TRBJ1-4, with 10 positions matching TRBD1. The CDR3 spans 15 residues. Per the germline V gene, CDR1 is KGHSH and CDR2 is LQKENI. Trimming took 0 bases from V and 8 from J; bases not matched to a gene: 3.

This chain connects TRBV14 to TRBJ2-1; 7 bases fit TRBD1. This CDR3 has 15 amino acids. The germline V gene encodes CDR1 SGHDN and CDR2 FVKESK. After removal of 3 bases from V and 9 bases from J, the junction contained 11 bases not matched to a gene. This CDR3 reads CASSQDRWPTGEQFF. CDR3 nucleotides: TGTGCCAGCAGCCAGGACAGGTGGCCTACTGGTGAGCAGTTCTTC.

This sequence joins TRBV6-2 or TRBV6-3 and TRBJ2-2; possible D gene TRBD1, 6 bases. Per the germline V gene, CDR1 is MNHEY and CDR2 is SVGEGT. CDR3 length: 16 residues. V was trimmed by 0 bases and J by 2 bases, leaving 10 bases between them. Here the CDR3 DNA reads TGTGCCAGCAGTTACTCTGGACAGCTAAACACCGGGGAGCTGTTTTTT. This codes for CASSYSGQLNTGELFF.

The chain combines TRBV7-2 with TRBJ1-1, with D perhaps TRBD1 (5 bases). V was cut by 7 bases and J by 11 bases, with 17 bases left in between. The CDR3 sequence is 12 residues long. Germline V CDR1 and CDR2: SGHTA, FQGNSA. The CDR3 bases are TGTGCCAGCATCCCAGGGTCCTTCGAGGCTTTCTTT. Protein: CASIPGSFEAFF. The full variable domain, rest sourced from reference TRBV7-2 and TRBJ1-1, is GAGVSQSPSNKVTEKGKDVELRCDPISGHTALYWYRQSLGQGLEFLIYFQGNSAPDKSGLPSDRFSAERTGGSVSTLTIQRTQQEDSAVYLCASIPGSFEAFFGQGTRLTVV.

The chain carries TRBV4-3 and TRBJ2-7, with 8 nucleotides matching TRBD2. From germline, CDR1 is LGHNA and CDR2 YSLEER. J lost 4 bases, V lost 2 bases, and 7 bases had no gene match. The CDR3 has 15 residues. The chain's CDR3 is CASSQLPAGGYEQYF. The CDR3 DNA reads TGCGCCAGCAGCCAACTCCCGGCGGGAGGATACGAGCAGTACTTC.

The CDR3 DNA follows: TGTGCCAGCAGCGCCGGACAGAACACTGAAGCTTTCTTT. Protein sequence: CASSAGQNTEAFF. This sequence joins TRBV6-5 and TRBJ1-1, with D perhaps TRBD1 (5 bases). The CDR3 runs to 13 residues. Germline lookup yields CDR1 MNHEY and CDR2 SVGAGI. Trimming removed 6 bases from V and 1 base from J, with 9 bases in between.

CDR3 sequence reads: CAITGGGAYEQYF. CDR3 coding DNA: TGTGCCATCACAGGAGGGGGCGCCTACGAGCAGTACTTC. The V and J genes are TRBV10-3 and TRBJ2-7; TRBD1 is a possible D gene (7 bases). There are 13 residues in the CDR3. Trimming took off 7 bases at V and 2 bases at J, with 12 bases between the two ends. CDR1 and CDR2 (germline): ENHRY, SYGVKD.

The V and J genes are TRBV29-1 and TRBJ1-5; 9 bases line up with TRBD1. This CDR3 contains 13 residues. V shed 4 bases and J 4 bases; nucleotides not matched to a gene: 2. Germline CDR1 SQVTM, CDR2 ANQGSEA. CDR3 amino acids: CSVGQGVNQPQHF. The CDR3 DNA reads as TGCAGCGTTGGACAGGGGGTAAATCAGCCCCAGCATTTT. Together with reference TRBV29-1 and TRBJ1-5, the CDR3 gives the full variable domain: SAVISQKPSRDICQRGTSLTIQCQVDSQVTMMFWYRQQPGQSLTLIATANQGSEATYESGFVIDKFPISRPNLTFSTLTVSNMSPEDSSIYLCSVGQGVNQPQHFGDGTRLSIL.

The chain carries TRBV30 and TRBJ1-2; a possible D gene is TRBD1 (6 bases). CDR3 length: 15 residues. The V and J ends lost 4 bases and 0 bases respectively, with 15 bases between them. Germline V gene data show CDR1 as GTSNPN and CDR2 as SVGIG (reference sequence). The CDR3 nucleotides read TGTGCCTGGACCAGGGGCGAGTTAGCTAACTATGGCTACACCTTC. This sequence encodes CAWTRGELANYGYTF.

V and J are TRBV18 and TRBJ1-4; D possibly corresponds to TRBD1 (5 bases). V lost 2 bases and J 0 bases, leaving 7 bases between the germline ends. CDR3 length: 15 residues. Germline values: CDR1 KGHSH, CDR2 LQKENI. The CDR3 region has the DNA TGTGCCAGCTCACCAGAAGGGGCAACTAATGAAAAACTGTTTTTT. Its protein product is CASSPEGATNEKLFF.

The chain recombines TRBV6-2 or TRBV6-3 with TRBJ2-1; 7 bases are a match to TRBD2. This CDR3 region has 15 residues. CDR1 and CDR2 (germline): MNHEY, SVGEGT. Losses at the gene ends were 2 bases for V and 9 bases for J; bases not matched to a gene: 10. The CDR3 DNA reads as TGTGCCAGCAGTTACGGAGCGGGACTCCGCTTTGAGCAGTTCTTC. Its translation: CASSYGAGLRFEQFF.

The chain uses TRBV3-1 (or the pseudogene TRBV3-2) and TRBJ2-1; TRBD1 might be the D (6 bases). Trimming left V 5 bases short and J 1 base short, with 9 bases between. Germline lookup yields CDR1 LGHDT and CDR2 YNNKEL (reference sequence). CDR3 length: 14 amino acids. For the CDR3, the DNA is TGTGCCAGCAGCGGGCAGGGGTCCTACAATGAGCAGTTCTTC. As protein: CASSGQGSYNEQFF.

The genes are TRBV7-9 and TRBJ1-2, with 10 bases lining up with TRBD1. V lost 5 bases and J lost 4; bases outside the gene matches: 7. In germline, CDR1 is SEHNR, CDR2 FQNEAQ (reference sequence). The length of the CDR3 is 15 residues. The chain's CDR3 is CASSPDRGITYGYTF. The CDR3 region has the DNA TGTGCCAGCAGCCCGGACAGGGGGATAACCTATGGCTACACCTTC.

V is TRBV4-3 and J is TRBJ2-1; a weak D match, TRBD2 (5 bases). Germline V gene lookup returns CDR1 LGHNA and CDR2 YSLEER. The CDR3 spans 14 residues. V was shortened by 0 bases and J by 8 bases, with 11 bases between the two germline ends. The CDR3 coding sequence is TGCGCCAGCAGCCAAGATAGGGAGCTCGATGAGCAGTTCTTC. Residues: CASSQDRELDEQFF.

The V and J genes are TRBV6-5 and TRBJ1-6, with a tentative D call TRBD1 (6 bases). From germline, CDR1 is MNHEY and CDR2 SVGAGI. This CDR3 is 16 amino acids long. Trimming stripped 2 bases from V and 4 bases from J, with 12 bases between. CDR3 in amino acids: CASSYGGQRYNSPLHF. The CDR3 DNA sequence: TGTGCCAGCAGTTACGGAGGACAGAGGTATAATTCACCCCTCCACTTT.

CDR3 sequence: CASSWGQGNNQPQHF. The CDR3 DNA reads as TGTGCCAGCAGCTGGGGACAGGGAAACAATCAGCCCCAGCATTTT. The chain recombines TRBV7-2 with TRBJ1-5; 9 nucleotides align to TRBD1. The CDR3 consists of 15 residues. V lost 4 bases to trimming and J lost 3 bases; unmatched junction nucleotides: 4. Germline assignment: CDR1 SGHTA and CDR2 FQGNSA. Looking up the rest from reference TRBV7-2 and TRBJ1-5 gives the full variable domain: GAGVSQSPSNKVTEKGKDVELRCDPISGHTALYWYRQSLGQGLEFLIYFQGNSAPDKSGLPSDRFSAERTGGSVSTLTIQRTQQEDSAVYLCASSWGQGNNQPQHFGDGTRLSIL.

The sample holds one count of this clone. The chain combines TRBV6-5 with TRBJ1-2, with D possibly TRBD1 on 5 matching bases. The CDR3 consists of 11 residues. With 8 bases removed from V and 5 bases from J, the gap between germline ends came to 9 bases. CDR1 and CDR2 (germline): MNHEY, SVGAGI. CDR3 region: CASLGGYGYTF. As DNA, the CDR3 is TGTGCCAGCTTGGGGGGGTATGGCTACACCTTC.

The chain recombines TRBV2 with TRBJ2-7; the D gene is possibly TRBD1 (5 bases). CDR3 length: 14 amino acids. Between the trimmed V and J ends, which lost 6 bases and 1 base, there was a span of 13 bases. Germline CDR1 is SNHLY and CDR2 is FYNNEI. CDR3 coding DNA: TGTGCCAGCAGAGACTCGACAGCATCCTACGAGCAGTACTTC. This translates into CASRDSTASYEQYF.

V and J are TRBV7-8 and TRBJ2-1, with TRBD1 matching over 9 bases. V was pared by 1 base and J by 8 bases, with 0 bases of the junction left unmatched. Germline V gene sequence: CDR1 SGHVS, CDR2 FQNEAQ. The CDR3 runs to 13 residues. The CDR3 reads CASSLGTGDEQFF. The CDR3 region has the DNA TGTGCCAGCAGCTTAGGGACAGGGGATGAGCAGTTCTTC. Full variable domain (remainder filled in from reference TRBV7-8 and TRBJ2-1): GAGVSQSPRYKVAKRGQDVALRCDPISGHVSLFWYQQALGQGPEFLTYFQNEAQLDKSGLPSDRFFAERPEGSVSTLKIQRTQQEDSAVYLCASSLGTGDEQFFGPGTRLTVL.

V usage is TRBV18 and J usage is TRBJ2-5; 11 nucleotides match TRBD2. The CDR3 totals 16 residues. CDR1 KGHSH and CDR2 LQKENI come from the germline V gene. Losses at the gene ends were 2 bases for V and 1 base for J; bases not matched to a gene: 3. The CDR3 nucleotides read TGTGCCAGCTCACCATGGCTAGCGGGGGGCCAAGAGACCCAGTACTTC. Its protein is CASSPWLAGGQETQYF.

The chain joins TRBV5-5 to TRBJ1-1; maybe TRBD1 (6 bases). The V gene's germline CDR1 is SGHKS and CDR2 YYEKEE (reference sequence). V lost 0 bases and J 8 bases, leaving 11 bases between the germline ends. CDR3 length equals 13 residues. CDR3 coding DNA: TGTGCCAGCAGCTTGGTTGGGGGGGGCGAAGCTTTCTTT. Amino acid sequence: CASSLVGGGEAFF.

The rearrangement joins TRBV9 to TRBJ2-6, with 7 nucleotides matching TRBD1. The CDR3 is 17 amino acids. V lost 4 bases and J lost 0; bases outside the gene matches: 7. The germline V gene encodes CDR1 SGDLS and CDR2 YYNGEE. CDR3 DNA: TGTGCCAGCAGCCCAGGGGGACAGTCCTCTGGGGCCAACGTCCTGACTTTC. This sequence encodes CASSPGGQSSGANVLTF.

This sequence joins TRBV7-9 and TRBJ1-6; TRBD1 aligns across 8 bases. Losses at the gene ends were 5 bases for V and 2 bases for J; bases not matched to a gene: 11. CDR1 is SEHNR, CDR2 FQNEAQ, per germline (reference sequence). The CDR3 runs 18 residues. CDR3 DNA sequence: TGTGCCAGCAGCCAAGGACAGGGCGAGTTGACCTATAATTCACCCCTCCACTTT. Translation gives CASSQGQGELTYNSPLHF.

The genes are TRBV14 and TRBJ2-2; 8 bases agree with TRBD2. The germline CDR1 and CDR2 sequences are SGHDN and FVKESK. With 6 bases clipped from V and 6 bases from J, the junction kept 9 bases outside the gene matches. There are 15 residues in the CDR3. The CDR3 region is CASSYGTSYAGELFF. CDR3 in DNA: TGTGCCAGCAGTTACGGGACTAGTTATGCCGGGGAGCTGTTTTTT.

The chain combines TRBV2 with TRBJ2-7; 10 bases are shared with TRBD1. After removal of 6 bases from V and 3 bases from J, the junction contained 11 bases not matched to a gene. The CDR3 sequence is 16 residues long. Germline CDR1 and CDR2: SNHLY and FYNNEI. The CDR3 loop reads CASRAGTGEDGYEQYF. In DNA form, the CDR3 reads TGTGCCAGCAGAGCCGGGACAGGGGAGGATGGCTACGAGCAGTACTTC. Looking up the rest from reference TRBV2 and TRBJ2-7 gives the full variable domain: EPEVTQTPSHQVTQMGQEVILRCVPISNHLYFYWYRQILGQKVEFLVSFYNNEISEKSEIFDDQFSVERPDGSNFTLKIRSTKLEDSAMYFCASRAGTGEDGYEQYFGPGTRLTVT.

The chain has TRBV11-2 and TRBJ2-7; 7 positions agree with TRBD1. The CDR3 runs 15 residues. Germline V gives CDR1 SGHAT, CDR2 FQNNGV. With V trimmed by 0 bases and J by 3 bases, 5 bases remained unmatched. CDR3 in DNA: TGTGCCAGCAGCTTAGATGGCAGGGGGTACTACGAGCAGTACTTC. Amino acids: CASSLDGRGYYEQYF.

The chain couples TRBV19 to TRBJ2-7, with TRBD2 matching over 8 bases. With 3 bases clipped from V and 0 bases from J, the junction kept 7 bases outside the gene matches. The CDR3 has 16 amino acids. Germline V CDR1 and CDR2: LNHDA, SQIVND (reference sequence). DNA for the CDR3: TGTGCCAGTAGTATTGATACGGGAGGGTCCTCCTACGAGCAGTACTTC. This codes for CASSIDTGGSSYEQYF.